The table lists the clone carrying this T cell receptor (beta chain) with a few counts. Its antigen is currently unknown. These data belong to a study of metastatic and nonmetastatic thyroid tumors. Across the whole study: Repertoire comparison spanned blood and tumor or nodule tissue of malignant and benign thyroid patients.

Study observations and caveats: Significantly greater TCR beta diversity was reportedly found in malignant thyroid tumors than in benign nodules (in blood and tumor).

All patients were untreated before thyroid surgery. This CDR3 is built from 11 residues. The V end was cut by 10 bases, the J end by 4 bases, with 7 bases between. TCRdb called clones again from the PCR reads with MiXCR. Of 6,000 or so clones in the sample, 25% to 30% were seen once. The rearrangement links TRBV12-3 or TRBV12-4 to TRBJ1-4; D not certain. The clonotype comes from a female donor with papillary thyroid cancer or a benign thyroid nodule (not recorded which). Some clones in this sample may be carry-over from other donors' samples. The sequencing input was adjacent normal tissue. The DNA of the CDR3 is TGTGCCACCGGGTATAATGAAAAACTGTTTTTT. Encoded protein: CATGYNEKLFF.